This entry concerns a single T cell receptor (beta chain). Its antigen is unidentified. The sample is drawn from a study of identical twins. General study results and limits: Insertions were reduced in abundant cord blood beta clonotypes but not in memory repertoires.

From the 5' RACE reads, TCRdb called clonotypes with MiXCR, one entry per CDR3 protein. The sample yields 350,000 to 400,000 distinct CDR3 sequences, around 9% seen once. Trimming took off 7 bases at V and 0 bases at J, with 15 bases between the two ends. Germline CDR1 and CDR2: SEHNR and FQNEAQ (reference sequence). This CDR3 is built from 15 residues. This receptor was obtained from a woman aged 50 to 65 in good health. Sequencing was carried out using naive T cells sorted from blood. The V call is TRBV7-9, the J call TRBJ1-2, with D unclear. Written as DNA, the CDR3 is TGTGCCAGCACTTCTGGAGTCCTCGCTAACTATGGCTACACCTTC. The encoded protein is CASTSGVLANYGYTF.